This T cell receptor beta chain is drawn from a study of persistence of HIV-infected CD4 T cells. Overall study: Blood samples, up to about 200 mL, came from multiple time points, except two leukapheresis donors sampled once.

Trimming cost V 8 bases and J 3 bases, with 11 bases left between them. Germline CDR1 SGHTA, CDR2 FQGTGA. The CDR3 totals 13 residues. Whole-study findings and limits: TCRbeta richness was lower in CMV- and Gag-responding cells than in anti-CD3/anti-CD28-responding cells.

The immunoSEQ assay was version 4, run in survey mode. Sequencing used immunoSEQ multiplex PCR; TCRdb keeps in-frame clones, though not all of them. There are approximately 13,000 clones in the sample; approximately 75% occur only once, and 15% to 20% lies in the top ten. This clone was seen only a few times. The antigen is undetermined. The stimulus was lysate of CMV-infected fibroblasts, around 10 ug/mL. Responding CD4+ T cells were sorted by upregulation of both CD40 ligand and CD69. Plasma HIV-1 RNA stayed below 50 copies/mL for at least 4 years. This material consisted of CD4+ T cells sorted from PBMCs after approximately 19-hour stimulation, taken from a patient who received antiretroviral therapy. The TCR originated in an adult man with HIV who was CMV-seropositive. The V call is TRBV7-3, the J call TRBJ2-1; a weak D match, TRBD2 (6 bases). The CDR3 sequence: CASGRGGYNEQFF. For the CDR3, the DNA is TGTGCCAGCGGGCGGGGAGGCTACAATGAGCAGTTCTTC. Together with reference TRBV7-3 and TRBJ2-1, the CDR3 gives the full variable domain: GAGVSQTPSNKVTEKGKYVELRCDPISGHTALYWYRQSLGQGPEFLIYFQGTGAADDSGLPNDRFFAVRPEGSVSTLKIQRTERGDSAVYLCASGRGGYNEQFFGPGTRLTVL.